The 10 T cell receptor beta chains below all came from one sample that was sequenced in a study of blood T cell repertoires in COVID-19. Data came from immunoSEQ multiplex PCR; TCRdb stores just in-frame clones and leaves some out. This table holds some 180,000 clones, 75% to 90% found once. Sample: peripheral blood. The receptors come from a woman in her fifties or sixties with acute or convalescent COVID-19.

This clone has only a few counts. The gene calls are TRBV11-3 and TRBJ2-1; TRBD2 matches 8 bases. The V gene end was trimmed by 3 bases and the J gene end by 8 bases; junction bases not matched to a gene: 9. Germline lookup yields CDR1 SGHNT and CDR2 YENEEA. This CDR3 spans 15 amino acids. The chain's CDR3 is CASSFRLAGPDEQFF. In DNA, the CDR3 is TGTGCCAGCAGCTTTAGGCTAGCGGGTCCCGATGAGCAGTTCTTC.

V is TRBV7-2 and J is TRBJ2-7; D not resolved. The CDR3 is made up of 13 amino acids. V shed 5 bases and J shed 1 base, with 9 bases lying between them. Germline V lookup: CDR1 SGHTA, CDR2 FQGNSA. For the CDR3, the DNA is TGTGCCAGCAGCGTCGCGGCTTCCTACGAGCAGTACTTC. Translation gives CASSVAASYEQYF.

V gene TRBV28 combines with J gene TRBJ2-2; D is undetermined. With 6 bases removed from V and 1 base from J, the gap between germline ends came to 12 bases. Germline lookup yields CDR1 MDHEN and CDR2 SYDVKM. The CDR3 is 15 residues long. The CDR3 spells CASSQTRVNTGELFF. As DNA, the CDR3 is TGTGCCAGCAGCCAGACAAGAGTGAACACCGGGGAGCTGTTTTTT.

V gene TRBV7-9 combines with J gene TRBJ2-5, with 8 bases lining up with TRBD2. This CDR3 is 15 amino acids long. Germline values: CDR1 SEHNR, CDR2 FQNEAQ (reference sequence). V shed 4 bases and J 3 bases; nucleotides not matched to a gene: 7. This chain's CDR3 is CASSYRAGVEETQYF. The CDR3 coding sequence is TGTGCCAGCAGCTATCGAGCGGGAGTTGAAGAGACCCAGTACTTC.

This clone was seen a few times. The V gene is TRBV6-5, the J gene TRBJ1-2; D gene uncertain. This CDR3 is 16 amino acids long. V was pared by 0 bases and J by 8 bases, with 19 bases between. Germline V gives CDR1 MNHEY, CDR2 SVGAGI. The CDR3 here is CASSYSVTPGELGYTF. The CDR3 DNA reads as TGTGCCAGCAGTTACTCAGTTACTCCGGGAGAGTTGGGCTACACCTTC.

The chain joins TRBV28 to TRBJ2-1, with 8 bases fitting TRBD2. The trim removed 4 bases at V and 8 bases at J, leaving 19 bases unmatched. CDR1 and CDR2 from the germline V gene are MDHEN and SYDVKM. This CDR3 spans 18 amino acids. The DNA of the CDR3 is TGTGCCAGCAGTTCCCCTGGGAGCGGGAGAGGGTGGGGCGATGAGCAGTTCTTC. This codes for CASSSPGSGRGWGDEQFF. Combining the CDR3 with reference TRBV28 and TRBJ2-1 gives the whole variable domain DVKVTQSSRYLVKRTGEKVFLECVQDMDHENMFWYRQDPGLGLRLIYFSYDVKMKEKGDIPEGYSVSREKKERFSLILESASTNQTSMYLCASSSPGSGRGWGDEQFFGPGTRLTVL.

CDR3 DNA: TGTGCCAGCAGCCTTGGGACTAGCGGGGCCTCCGGGGAGCTGTTTTTT. Residues: CASSLGTSGASGELFF. V and J are TRBV3-1 (or the pseudogene TRBV3-2) and TRBJ2-2, with 13 bases lining up with TRBD2. The V and J ends lost 4 bases and 6 bases, in that order; junction bases with no gene match: 5. Germline V gives CDR1 LGHDT, CDR2 YNNKEL (reference sequence). The CDR3 totals 16 residues.

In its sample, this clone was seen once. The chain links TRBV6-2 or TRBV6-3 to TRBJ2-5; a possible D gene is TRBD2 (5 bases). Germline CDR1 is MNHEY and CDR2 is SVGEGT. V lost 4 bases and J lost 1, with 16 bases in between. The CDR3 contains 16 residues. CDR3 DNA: TGTGCCAGCAGTTCACCGGAAACTAGACCCCAAGAGACCCAGTACTTC. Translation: CASSSPETRPQETQYF.

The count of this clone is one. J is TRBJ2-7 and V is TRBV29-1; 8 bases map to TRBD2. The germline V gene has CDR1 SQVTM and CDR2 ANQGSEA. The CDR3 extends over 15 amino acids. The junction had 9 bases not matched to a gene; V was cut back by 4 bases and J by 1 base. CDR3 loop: CSVGVGLAISYEQYF. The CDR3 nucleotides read TGCAGCGTTGGTGTTGGACTAGCCATTTCCTACGAGCAGTACTTC.

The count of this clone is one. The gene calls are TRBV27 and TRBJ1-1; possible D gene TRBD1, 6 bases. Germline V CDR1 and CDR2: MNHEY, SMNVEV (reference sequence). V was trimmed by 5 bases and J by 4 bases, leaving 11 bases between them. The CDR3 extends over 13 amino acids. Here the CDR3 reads CASSKTGSTEAFF. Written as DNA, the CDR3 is TGTGCCAGCAGTAAAACAGGGTCCACTGAAGCTTTCTTT.